This T cell receptor beta chain derives from a study of T-cell memory formation after mild COVID-19. V lost 7 bases to trimming and J lost 4 bases, with 7 bases between them. This CDR3 has 11 amino acids. Germline-derived CDR1 and CDR2 are MNHNY and SVGAGI (reference sequence). TCRdb independently ran MiXCR on the 5' RACE reads; one entry per CDR3 protein. The table shows under 300,000 distinct CDR3 sequences, with 8% to 10% occurring only once. The chain carries TRBV6-6 and TRBJ1-2; no firm D call. The sequencing input was PBMCs or a T cell subset sorted from them (not recorded which). The sequence came from a man younger than 30 who had mild COVID-19 (a few samples of this study predate the infection). Cell type and time point are not known. CDR3 sequence reads: CASTTTYGYTF. In DNA, the CDR3 is TGTGCCAGCACCACAACCTATGGCTACACCTTC.